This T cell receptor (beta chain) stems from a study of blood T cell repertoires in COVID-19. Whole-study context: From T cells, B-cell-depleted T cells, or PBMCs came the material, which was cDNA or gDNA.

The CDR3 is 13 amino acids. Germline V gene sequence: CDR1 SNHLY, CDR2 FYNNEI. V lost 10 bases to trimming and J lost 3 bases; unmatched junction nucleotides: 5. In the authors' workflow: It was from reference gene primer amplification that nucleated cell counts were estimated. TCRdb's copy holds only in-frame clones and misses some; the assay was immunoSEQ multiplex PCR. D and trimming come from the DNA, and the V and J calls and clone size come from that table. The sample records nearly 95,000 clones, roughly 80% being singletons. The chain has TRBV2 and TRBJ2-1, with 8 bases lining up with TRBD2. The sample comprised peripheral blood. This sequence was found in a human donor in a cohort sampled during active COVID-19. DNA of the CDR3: TGTGCCACAAAACTAGCGGACTACAATGAGCAGTTCTTC. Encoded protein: CATKLADYNEQFF.